This T cell receptor (beta chain) was documented in a study of T cells after yellow fever vaccination. Study-wide points: Clones that expanded after primary vaccination mostly reappeared after the booster (less than 98% CD4, approximately 85% CD8). Abundant clonotypes from the bulk population could have been carried over as contaminants into FACS-sorted repertoires. Though it reached lower strength, the secondary response hit its peak faster, day 5 versus 15.

The study made its TCR cDNA through 5'RACE template switching. That step introduced a universal primer site along with UMIs. TCRdb fed the 5' RACE reads into MiXCR, producing one record per CDR3 protein. The sample includes fewer than 650,000 distinct CDR3 sequences, around a fifth of them seen just once. The germline V gene encodes CDR1 SGHTA and CDR2 FQGNSA. J gave up 4 bases and V 0 bases, and 7 bases lay outside the gene matches. The CDR3 is 17 residues long. This clonotype was seen more than once but under ten times. The target antigen is unknown. Here the sequenced sample was PBMCs, taken 21 days after the first yellow fever vaccination. The clonotype comes from a man aged 18-30 years who received the YFV17D yellow fever vaccine. The gene calls are TRBV7-2 and TRBJ2-2; 8 nucleotides align to TRBD2. CDR3 region: CASSLARGLAATGELFF. The CDR3 DNA sequence: TGTGCCAGCAGCTTAGCGCGTGGACTAGCTGCCACCGGGGAGCTGTTTTTT.